The 25 T cell receptor beta chains listed next were all sequenced from one sample in a study of shared clonotypes between healthy human individuals. Repertoires were generated with immunoSEQ multiplex PCR, while TCRdb's copy carries only in-frame clones and drops some. The sample carries over 2 million clones, 95% recorded once. The sample consisted of naive CD4+ T cells sorted from blood. The subset is: CD45RA+ positively selected. Receptors originate from a man aged 18 to 30 in good health.

The chain uses TRBV6-1 and TRBJ1-5, with D unclear. CDR3 length equals 16 residues. V dropped 1 base and J dropped 5 bases, with 15 bases sitting between them. Germline CDR1 is MNHNS and CDR2 is SASEGT. The CDR3 region is CASSEVVRILYQPQHF. The CDR3 coding sequence is TGTGCCAGCAGTGAAGTTGTCAGAATCTTGTATCAGCCCCAGCATTTT.

The CDR3 loop is CASSTGAGKDSPLHF. The CDR3 nucleotides are TGTGCCAGCAGCACAGGAGCGGGGAAGGATTCACCCCTCCACTTT. The chain employs TRBV9 and TRBJ1-6, with D maybe TRBD1 (5 bases). The CDR3 has 15 amino acids. Deletions cut 4 bases from V and 8 bases from J, with 16 bases between. Germline V CDR1 and CDR2: SGDLS, YYNGEE.

V and J are TRBV4-3 and TRBJ1-5; tentative D call: TRBD1 (6 bases). The CDR3 runs 15 residues. Looked up from germline, CDR1 is LGHNA and CDR2 is YSLEER. V lost 0 bases to trimming and J lost 2 bases, with 8 bases between them. CDR3 amino acids: CASSQDHRGNQPQHF. CDR3 bases: TGCGCCAGCAGCCAAGATCACAGGGGCAATCAGCCCCAGCATTTT.

This clone was observed many times. The same CDR3 also results from other DNA sequences found in this sample. V usage is TRBV4-1 and J usage is TRBJ2-7, with TRBD1 identical over 7 bases. With 5 bases clipped from V and 2 bases from J, the junction kept 9 bases outside the gene matches. CDR1 and CDR2 (germline): MGHRA, YSYEKL. The CDR3 is made up of 15 amino acids. CDR3 protein: CASSVTGTVTYEQYF. The DNA for the CDR3 is TGCGCCAGCAGCGTCACCGGGACAGTTACCTACGAGCAGTACTTC.

V gene TRBV5-8 combines with J gene TRBJ2-3; TRBD2 matches at 10 bases. Germline V CDR1 and CDR2: SGHTS, YDEGEE. The trim removed 1 base at V and 2 bases at J, leaving 1 base unmatched. This CDR3 has 15 amino acids. CDR3 DNA: TGTGCCAGCAGCTTGACTAGCGGGGCCACAGATACGCAGTATTTT. Protein: CASSLTSGATDTQYF.

This clone was recorded only once. The V gene is TRBV4-1, the J gene TRBJ2-2, with 9 bases aligning to TRBD2. From germline, CDR1 is MGHRA and CDR2 YSYEKL. Germline trimming cut 4 bases from V and 7 bases from J; bases unmatched to any gene: 13. This CDR3 region has 17 residues. In DNA, the CDR3 is TGCGCCAGCAGCCCACTAGCGGGCGTCCCGTTGGGCGGGGAGCTGTTTTTT. This encodes CASSPLAGVPLGGELFF.

This clone was recorded a few times. The chain combines TRBV28 with TRBJ1-2; D unclear. The germline V gene has CDR1 MDHEN and CDR2 SYDVKM. This CDR3 is 14 amino acids long. The V gene lost 4 bases and the J gene lost 7 bases, with 16 bases spanning the gap. The CDR3 loop reads CASSSPFAGSGYTF. Here the CDR3 DNA reads TGTGCCAGCAGTTCCCCCTTTGCAGGAAGTGGCTACACCTTC.

The chain carries TRBV7-9 and TRBJ2-1; 12 nucleotides agree with TRBD2. CDR1 and CDR2 from the germline V gene are SEHNR and FQNEAQ (reference sequence). The CDR3 sequence is 13 residues long. With V trimmed by 6 bases and J by 6 bases, 0 bases remained unmatched. The CDR3 nucleotides read TGTGCCAGCAGACTAGCGGGAGGCAATGAGCAGTTCTTC. Protein: CASRLAGGNEQFF.

J is TRBJ2-7 and V is TRBV28; D is undetermined. The germline V gene encodes CDR1 MDHEN and CDR2 SYDVKM. The CDR3 runs to 15 residues. Trimming shortened V by 6 bases and J by 2 bases, and 17 bases separated the two germline ends. The CDR3 is CASSIVRSLPYEQYF. The DNA for the CDR3 is TGTGCCAGCAGCATCGTGAGAAGCCTTCCCTACGAGCAGTACTTC.

The genes are TRBV19 and TRBJ1-5, with D unresolved. There are 16 residues in the CDR3. The V end was cut by 2 bases, the J end by 4 bases, with 15 bases between. CDR1 is LNHDA, CDR2 SQIVND, per germline (reference sequence). The CDR3: CASSISYQKLNQPQHF. DNA of the CDR3: TGTGCCAGTAGTATAAGTTACCAGAAATTAAATCAGCCCCAGCATTTT.

This chain connects TRBV30 to TRBJ2-1, with D hard to call. V dropped 7 bases and J dropped 0 bases, with 10 bases sitting between them. This CDR3 has 13 amino acids. Germline lookup yields CDR1 GTSNPN and CDR2 SVGIG (reference sequence). The CDR3 sequence: CASATGSYNEQFF. CDR3 in DNA: TGTGCCTCGGCCACGGGCTCCTACAATGAGCAGTTCTTC.

V usage is TRBV5-4 and J usage is TRBJ2-7; the D gene is possibly TRBD1 (6 bases). Trimming stripped 3 bases from V and 6 bases from J, with 16 bases between. CDR3 length: 14 residues. Germline V gene data show CDR1 as SGHNT and CDR2 as YYREEE (reference sequence). The CDR3 nucleotides read TGTGCCAGCAGCTGGATCGGACGGGACATCGAGCAGTACTTC. Translation: CASSWIGRDIEQYF.

In the case of this clone: The sample holds other DNA sequences that translate to the same CDR3. The gene calls are TRBV2 and TRBJ2-7; 8 positions match TRBD1. This CDR3 spans 13 amino acids. V was pared by 6 bases and J by 6 bases, with 7 bases of the junction left unmatched. Germline CDR1 reads SNHLY; CDR2 reads FYNNEI. The CDR3 region has the DNA TGTGCCAGCAGCCCCGGACAGGGCGGCGAGCAGTACTTC. Translation: CASSPGQGGEQYF. Using reference TRBV2 and TRBJ2-7 for the parts outside the CDR3, the full variable domain is EPEVTQTPSHQVTQMGQEVILRCVPISNHLYFYWYRQILGQKVEFLVSFYNNEISEKSEIFDDQFSVERPDGSNFTLKIRSTKLEDSAMYFCASSPGQGGEQYFGPGTRLTVT.

The gene calls are TRBV30 and TRBJ2-3; 8 nucleotides agree with TRBD2. The length of the CDR3 is 14 residues. CDR1 and CDR2 (germline): GTSNPN, SVGIG (reference sequence). The V segment lost 3 bases and the J segment 2 bases; nucleotides outside the gene matches: 4. CDR3 loop: CAWSGGRNTDTQYF. The DNA of the CDR3 is TGTGCCTGGAGCGGCGGGAGGAACACAGATACGCAGTATTTT. Together with reference TRBV30 and TRBJ2-3, the CDR3 gives the full variable domain: SQTIHQWPATLVQPVGSPLSLECTVEGTSNPNLYWYRQAAGRGLQLLFYSVGIGQISSEVPQNLSASRPQDRQFILSSKKLLLSDSGFYLCAWSGGRNTDTQYFGPGTRLTVL.

The chain employs TRBV14 and TRBJ2-2; D not resolved. CDR1 and CDR2 from the germline V gene are SGHDN and FVKESK. Trimming pared 4 bases from V and 0 bases from J, leaving 9 bases between. The CDR3 has 15 amino acids. The CDR3 loop reads CASSLLTANTGELFF. The DNA for the CDR3 is TGTGCCAGCAGCCTGCTGACCGCGAACACCGGGGAGCTGTTTTTT. The full variable domain, completed using reference TRBV14 and TRBJ2-2, is EAGVTQFPSHSVIEKGQTVTLRCDPISGHDNLYWYRRVMGKEIKFLLHFVKESKQDESGMPNNRFLAERTGGTYSTLKVQPAELEDSGVYFCASSLLTANTGELFFGEGSRLTVL.

V is TRBV7-2 and J is TRBJ1-4; D is undetermined. CDR1 SGHTA and CDR2 FQGNSA come from the germline V gene. V was pared by 3 bases and J by 6 bases, with 17 bases between. CDR3 length: 16 residues. CDR3 loop: CASSLTKTLSHEKLFF. DNA for the CDR3: TGTGCCAGCAGCTTGACGAAGACTCTATCCCATGAAAAACTGTTTTTT.

The gene calls are TRBV7-6 and TRBJ1-1, with D perhaps TRBD1 (6 bases). V was clipped by 4 bases and J by 5 bases, with 11 bases between them. CDR3 length equals 13 residues. Germline V lookup: CDR1 SGHVS, CDR2 FNYEAQ. The CDR3 is CASSYPGETEAFF. The CDR3 DNA follows: TGTGCCAGCAGCTACCCAGGGGAGACTGAAGCTTTCTTT.

A note on this clone: The junction shows a germline mismatch at one end, possibly a read error. The V call is TRBV18, the J call TRBJ1-2; D ambiguous. The length of the CDR3 is 11 residues. CDR1 is KGHSH, CDR2 LQKENI, per germline. The CDR3 is CASSQTSWSAF. The CDR3 DNA reads as TGTGCCAGCTCTCAAACGTCGTGGTCAGCCTTC. Combining the CDR3 with reference TRBV18 and TRBJ1-2 gives the whole variable domain NAGVMQNPRHLVRRRGQEARLRCSPMKGHSHVYWYRQLPEEGLKFMVYLQKENIIDESGMPKERFSAEFPKEGPSILRIQQVVRGDSAAYFCASSQTSWSAFGSGTRLTVV.

V gene TRBV6-5 combines with J gene TRBJ2-2; 7 bases line up with TRBD1. The CDR3 covers 14 residues. CDR1 and CDR2 (germline): MNHEY, SVGAGI. The J segment lost 3 bases and the V segment lost 6 bases, leaving 4 bases of the junction unmatched. CDR3: CASRKTGYTGELFF. Written as DNA, the CDR3 is TGTGCCAGCAGGAAGACAGGGTACACCGGGGAGCTGTTTTTT.

V usage is TRBV10-3 and J usage is TRBJ1-5, with TRBD1 as a possible D gene (5 bases). There are 14 residues in the CDR3. Trimming took off 4 bases at V and 9 bases at J, with 16 bases between the two ends. Germline values: CDR1 ENHRY, CDR2 SYGVKD. The CDR3 spells CAISGLEGRSPQHF. Written as DNA, the CDR3 is TGTGCCATCAGTGGGTTGGAGGGGCGTTCGCCCCAGCATTTT.

The V call is TRBV7-2, the J call TRBJ2-7; D ambiguous. Trimming removed 1 base at V and 0 bases at J, with 7 bases between. The CDR3 consists of 14 residues. The germline gives CDR1 SGHTA, CDR2 FQGNSA. Here the CDR3 DNA reads TGTGCCAGCAGCTTAGGGTGGCGCTCCTACGAGCAGTACTTC. Translation: CASSLGWRSYEQYF. Full variable domain (rest looked up from reference TRBV7-2 and TRBJ2-7): GAGVSQSPSNKVTEKGKDVELRCDPISGHTALYWYRQSLGQGLEFLIYFQGNSAPDKSGLPSDRFSAERTGGSVSTLTIQRTQQEDSAVYLCASSLGWRSYEQYFGPGTRLTVT.

Concerning this clone itself: Other DNA sequences in the same sample also yield this CDR3. The V and J genes are TRBV6-6 and TRBJ1-6, with a tentative D call TRBD1 (6 bases). V lost 0 bases and J 7 bases, leaving 10 bases between the germline ends. CDR1 MNHNY and CDR2 SVGAGI come from the germline V gene (reference sequence). The CDR3 sequence is 15 residues long. DNA for the CDR3: TGTGCCAGCAGTTACTCGAGGCAGGGGAATTCACCCCTCCACTTT. Translating gives CASSYSRQGNSPLHF.

The genes are TRBV6-1 and TRBJ2-6; D is possibly TRBD1 (5 bases). Deletions cut 5 bases from V and 7 bases from J, with 12 bases between. Germline V gives CDR1 MNHNS, CDR2 SASEGT. The CDR3 runs 14 residues. The CDR3 spells CASSTLRGANVLTF. CDR3 bases: TGTGCCAGCAGTACTTTAAGGGGAGCCAACGTCCTGACTTTC.

The genes are TRBV10-3 and TRBJ2-3; a possible D gene is TRBD2 (5 bases). The V and J ends lost 3 bases and 4 bases respectively, with 11 bases between them. The CDR3 spans 14 residues. Germline-derived CDR1 and CDR2 are ENHRY and SYGVKD. The CDR3 loop reads CAISDGPGADTQYF. The CDR3 DNA sequence: TGTGCCATCAGTGACGGACCCGGGGCAGATACGCAGTATTTT.

The CDR3 spells CASRISGGSYEQYF. The CDR3 DNA reads TGTGCCAGCAGGATTAGCGGGGGGTCCTACGAGCAGTACTTC. V is TRBV6-6 and J is TRBJ2-7; TRBD2 matches 10 bases. The CDR3 is 14 residues long. The ends lost 6 bases at V and 1 base at J; junction bases unmatched: 3. Germline V gene data show CDR1 as MNHNY and CDR2 as SVGAGI (reference sequence).